The next 9 T cell receptor beta chains were all read from a single sample in a study of CD8 T cells in Susac syndrome. Random hexamers were used to reverse transcribe the RNA input (roughly 0.5 to 1 ug). MiXCR was run by TCRdb on the immunoSEQ multiplex PCR reads, yielding one entry per CDR3 protein. The sample contains over 100,000 distinct CDR3 sequences, roughly 95% of which appear only once. The sample comprised CD4+ T cells from PBMCs. These receptors were taken from a human donor with Susac syndrome.

V is TRBV11-1 and J is TRBJ2-7; possibly TRBD1 for D (5 bases). The germline CDR1 and CDR2 sequences are SGHAT and FQDESV (reference sequence). The V end lost 5 bases, the J end lost 8 bases, and 10 bases lay between the germline ends. The CDR3 extends over 11 amino acids. The CDR3 DNA is TGTGCCAGCAGCCAGACAGTCAAGCAGTACTTC. Encoded protein: CASSQTVKQYF.

The V and J genes are TRBV29-1 and TRBJ2-7; D possibly matches TRBD1 or TRBD2 (6 bases each). CDR3 size: 14 residues. Deletions cut 5 bases from V and 0 bases from J, with 14 bases between. Germline V gene data show CDR1 as SQVTM and CDR2 as ANQGSEA. In DNA, the CDR3 is TGCAGCGTTAGGGGGGACTTCCTCTCCTACGAGCAGTACTTC. It encodes CSVRGDFLSYEQYF.

The chain combines TRBV20-1 with TRBJ2-4; D is perhaps TRBD2 (5 bases). V gave up 1 base and J gave up 5 bases, with 9 bases separating them. Germline V lookup: CDR1 DFQATT, CDR2 SNEGSKA (reference sequence). The CDR3 loop spans 13 amino acids. The CDR3 DNA reads as TGCAGTGCTAGAGTGAGAGGGCAAAACATTCAGTACTTC. It specifies CSARVRGQNIQYF.

The CDR3 sequence is CASSLASPGLTEAFF. The CDR3 DNA is TGTGCCAGCAGCTTGGCGTCTCCTGGGCTCACTGAAGCTTTCTTT. The chain combines TRBV5-4 with TRBJ1-1; D unclear. Germline CDR1 SGHNT, CDR2 YYREEE (reference sequence). CDR3 size: 15 residues. Deletions cut 0 bases from V and 4 bases from J, with 13 bases between.

The chain couples TRBV20-1 to TRBJ2-5, with a tentative D call TRBD2 (5 bases). Trimming stripped 0 bases from V and 9 bases from J, with 11 bases between. There are 12 residues in the CDR3. Looked up from germline, CDR1 is DFQATT and CDR2 is SNEGSKA (reference sequence). CDR3 nucleotides: TGCAGTGCTAGAGATCCCCAGAGGGCCCAGTACTTC. This translates into CSARDPQRAQYF.

This sequence joins TRBV4-3 and TRBJ2-1; D unresolved. V was cut by 5 bases and J by 3 bases, with 8 bases left in between. CDR1 and CDR2 from the germline V gene are LGHNA and YSLEER. CDR3 length equals 13 residues. CDR3 residues: CASSTRVYNEQFF. The CDR3 DNA reads as TGCGCCAGCAGCACCAGAGTCTACAATGAGCAGTTCTTC.

This rearrangement joins TRBV28 to TRBJ2-4, with a weak D call TRBD1 (6 bases). V was pared by 7 bases and J by 0 bases, with 13 bases between. Germline V gene data show CDR1 as MDHEN and CDR2 as SYDVKM. There are 15 residues in the CDR3. The CDR3 nucleotides are TGTGCCAGCAAGGAAGGGGGAGTAGCCAAAAACATTCAGTACTTC. This codes for CASKEGGVAKNIQYF.

The gene calls are TRBV12-3 or TRBV12-4 and TRBJ2-7; D gene ambiguous. Trimming removed 5 bases at V and 3 bases at J, with 8 bases between. CDR3 length equals 12 residues. The CDR3 reads CASSVHSYEQYF. The CDR3 coding sequence is TGTGCCAGCAGTGTCCACAGCTACGAGCAGTACTTC.

The J gene is TRBJ2-7, the V gene TRBV27; 7 positions agree with TRBD1. The CDR3 runs 14 residues. V shed 5 bases and J 2 bases; nucleotides not matched to a gene: 6. Per germline, CDR1 MNHEY and CDR2 SMNVEV (reference sequence). The CDR3 loop reads CASSRQGLTYEQYF. The CDR3 DNA reads TGTGCCAGCAGTCGACAGGGCCTTACCTACGAGCAGTACTTC.